The 8 T cell receptor beta chains reported below all come from one sample, sequenced in a study of blood T cell repertoires in COVID-19. Data came from immunoSEQ multiplex PCR; TCRdb stores just in-frame clones and leaves some out. The table has about 150,000 clones, roughly 84% seen once. Sequencing was carried out using peripheral blood. Receptor source: a human donor in a cohort sampled during active COVID-19.

The chain is built from TRBV27 and TRBJ1-1; D call uncertain. Germline CDR1 and CDR2: MNHEY and SMNVEV (reference sequence). Trimming cost V 5 bases and J 1 base, with 17 bases left between them. The CDR3 sequence is 16 residues long. CDR3 nucleotide sequence: TGTGCCAGCAGTCCCTTCCCGGGAGGCGGGAACACTGAAGCTTTCTTT. It yields the protein CASSPFPGGGNTEAFF.

This clone occurred once. The chain combines TRBV19 with TRBJ1-5; 8 positions match TRBD1. The CDR3 contains 16 residues. V gave up 5 bases and J gave up 1 base; unmatched junction bases: 7. Germline V gene data show CDR1 as LNHDA and CDR2 as SQIVND (reference sequence). The CDR3 coding sequence is TGTGCCAGTAGTCCAGGACAGGGTTTGAGCAATCAGCCCCAGCATTTT. Protein sequence: CASSPGQGLSNQPQHF. Together with reference TRBV19 and TRBJ1-5, the CDR3 gives the full variable domain: DGGITQSPKYLFRKEGQNVTLSCEQNLNHDAMYWYRQDPGQGLRLIYYSQIVNDFQKGDIAEGYSVSREKKESFPLTVTSAQKNPTAFYLCASSPGQGLSNQPQHFGDGTRLSIL.

This sequence joins TRBV10-3 and TRBJ1-2, with a possible D match to TRBD1 (5 bases). Germline lookup yields CDR1 ENHRY and CDR2 SYGVKD. This CDR3 region has 11 residues. V was trimmed by 11 bases and J by 1 base, leaving 8 bases between them. DNA for the CDR3: TGTGCCGCCCAGGGTAACTATGGCTACACCTTC. Amino acid sequence: CAAQGNYGYTF.

V and J are TRBV3-1 (or the pseudogene TRBV3-2) and TRBJ2-1, with a possible D match to TRBD2 (5 bases). This CDR3 is 17 amino acids long. Germline CDR1 LGHDT, CDR2 YNNKEL (reference sequence). The germline V and J ends were trimmed by 1 base and 1 base, with 14 bases remaining between them. CDR3 in amino acids: CASSQGGPGRSYNEQFF. DNA of the CDR3: TGTGCCAGCAGCCAAGGTGGGCCGGGAAGGTCCTACAATGAGCAGTTCTTC.

CDR3 sequence (DNA): TGCAGTGCTCAGACTAGTTTTGAGCAGTTCTTC. Residues: CSAQTSFEQFF. The chain carries TRBV20-1 and TRBJ2-1; TRBD2 might be the D (6 bases). V was shortened by 5 bases and J by 9 bases, with 11 bases between the two germline ends. This CDR3 spans 11 amino acids. Looked up from germline, CDR1 is DFQATT and CDR2 is SNEGSKA (reference sequence).

The chain joins TRBV5-1 to TRBJ2-3; weak D call: TRBD1 (6 bases). Trimming stripped 4 bases from V and 6 bases from J, with 24 bases between. The CDR3 spans 17 residues. Germline V gives CDR1 SGHRS, CDR2 YFSETQ. CDR3 in DNA: TGCGCCAGCAGCCCGCGACGCTGGCCGGGACATACGGATACGCAGTATTTT. This codes for CASSPRRWPGHTDTQYF. The whole variable domain, remainder taken from reference TRBV5-1 and TRBJ2-3, is KAGVTQTPRYLIKTRGQQVTLSCSPISGHRSVSWYQQTPGQGLQFLFEYFSETQRNKGNFPGRFSGRQFSNSRSEMNVSTLELGDSALYLCASSPRRWPGHTDTQYFGPGTRLTVL.

The V and J genes are TRBV27 and TRBJ2-3, with 9 positions matching TRBD2. Germline V gene lookup returns CDR1 MNHEY and CDR2 SMNVEV (reference sequence). The CDR3 covers 14 residues. Germline trimming cut 6 bases from V and 1 base from J; bases unmatched to any gene: 2. The CDR3 DNA sequence: TGTGCCAGCAGACTAGCGGGCCGCACAGATACGCAGTATTTT. This encodes CASRLAGRTDTQYF.

The chain combines TRBV12-5 with TRBJ1-3; a possible D gene is TRBD1 (6 bases). V lost 0 bases to trimming and J lost 4 bases, with 13 bases between them. The CDR3 is made up of 16 amino acids. Germline values: CDR1 LGHNT, CDR2 FRNRAP. The CDR3 protein is CASGLVRQGLGNTIYF. Written as DNA, the CDR3 is TGTGCTAGTGGTTTGGTACGGCAGGGGTTAGGAAACACCATATATTTT.